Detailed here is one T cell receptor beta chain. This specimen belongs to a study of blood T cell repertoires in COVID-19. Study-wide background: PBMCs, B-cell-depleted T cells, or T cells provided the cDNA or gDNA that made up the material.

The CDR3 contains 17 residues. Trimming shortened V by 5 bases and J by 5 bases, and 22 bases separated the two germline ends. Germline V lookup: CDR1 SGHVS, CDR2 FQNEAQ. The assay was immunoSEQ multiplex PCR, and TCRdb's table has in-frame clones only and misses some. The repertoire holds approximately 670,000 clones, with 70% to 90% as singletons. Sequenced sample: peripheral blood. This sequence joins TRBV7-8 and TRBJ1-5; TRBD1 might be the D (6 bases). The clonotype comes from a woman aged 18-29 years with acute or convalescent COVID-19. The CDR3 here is CASSRLTSGTLHQPQHF. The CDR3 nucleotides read TGTGCCAGCAGCCGTTTAACCTCCGGGACACTTCATCAGCCCCAGCATTTT.